This TCR beta chain was documented in a study of OX40 agonist ivuxolimab in advanced cancers. In the study overall: In this cohort, patients received ivuxolimab, an agonistic anti-OX40 (CD134) antibody. Patients in the trial were receiving intravenous ivuxolimab every 2 weeks, at doses of 0.01 to 10 mg/kg. Notes on the study in general: More expanded clones were seen, on average, in CD8+ T cells than in CD4+.

V lost 4 bases to trimming and J lost 2 bases; unmatched junction nucleotides: 3. The CDR3 is 15 amino acids. CDR1 and CDR2 (germline): KGHSH, LQKENI. Using immunoSEQ multiplex PCR, the repertoire was profiled, and TCRdb retains in-frame clones only, with some absent. The profile shows 90,000 to 100,000 clones, around 82% of them singletons. In the case of this clone: Its antigen is not known.

The specimen was CD4+ or CD8+ T cells sorted from blood, collected in a trial of the OX40 agonist ivuxolimab. The genes are TRBV18 and TRBJ2-1; 9 bases are shared with TRBD1. This clonotype originated in an adult with an advanced solid tumor such as melanoma, head and neck, liver or kidney cancer. CDR3 sequence reads: CASSLGQGPYNEQFF. The CDR3 coding sequence is TGTGCCAGCTCACTGGGACAGGGTCCCTACAATGAGCAGTTCTTC.